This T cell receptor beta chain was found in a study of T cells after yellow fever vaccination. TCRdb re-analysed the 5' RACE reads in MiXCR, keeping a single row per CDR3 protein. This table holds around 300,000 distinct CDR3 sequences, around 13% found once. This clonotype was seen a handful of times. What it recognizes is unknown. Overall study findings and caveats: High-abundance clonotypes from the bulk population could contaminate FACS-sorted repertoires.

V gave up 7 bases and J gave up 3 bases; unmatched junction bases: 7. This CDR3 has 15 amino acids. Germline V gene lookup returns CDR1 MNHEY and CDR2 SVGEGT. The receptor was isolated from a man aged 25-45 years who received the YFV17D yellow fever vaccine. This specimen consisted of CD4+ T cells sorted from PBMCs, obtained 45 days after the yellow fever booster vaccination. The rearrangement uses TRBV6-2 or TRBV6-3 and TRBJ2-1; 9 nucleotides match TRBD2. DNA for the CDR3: TGTGCCAGCACTAGAGGTAGCGGGAGCTACAATGAGCAGTTCTTC. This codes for CASTRGSGSYNEQFF.